This T cell receptor beta chain stems from a study of blood T cell repertoires in COVID-19. Study as a whole: PBMCs, B-cell-depleted T cells, or T cells were the source of the cDNA or gDNA that made up the material.

Germline CDR1 ENHRY, CDR2 SYGVKD. V shed 4 bases, J shed 4 bases, and the junction held 7 bases outside the gene matches. The CDR3 consists of 15 residues. The data were produced by immunoSEQ multiplex PCR, yet TCRdb's version contains in-frame clones alone and is incomplete. The table records over 250,000 clones, around nine tenths of them present only once. The rearrangement uses TRBV10-3 and TRBJ1-1; 9 bases are a match to TRBD1. This TCR was recovered from a man aged 35-49 years who had recovered from COVID-19. The material sequenced was PBMCs or T cells enriched from blood (not recorded which). CDR3 sequence (DNA): TGTGCCATCAGTGCAGGGACAGGGATCGGCACTGAAGCTTTCTTT. It yields the protein CAISAGTGIGTEAFF.